A selection of T cell receptor beta chains follows, all from one sample in a study of blood T cell repertoires in COVID-19. TCRdb keeps only in-frame clones here, not all; method: immunoSEQ multiplex PCR. The data contain around 290,000 clones, approximately 86% of them seen just once; the ten biggest clones take up around 12%. Material: peripheral blood. The receptors were sampled from a woman aged 70-85 years with COVID-19, enrolled during active disease. CDR3s leave out the opening cysteine and the closing phenylalanine or tryptophan. The size field is filled for only some rows; it gives once, few, many or a size class.

J gene: TRBJ2-3; V gene: TRBV13; clone size: -; CDR3 protein: ASSLTGLAPGSDTQY
J gene: TRBJ1-1; V gene: TRBV30; clone size: -; CDR3 protein: AGHTGMNTEAF
J gene: TRBJ1-1; V gene: TRBV7-9; clone size: -; CDR3 protein: ASSLDRTGLLNTEAF
J gene: TRBJ2-5; V gene: TRBV5-1; clone size: -; CDR3 protein: ASSPDISPQETQY
J gene: TRBJ1-1; V gene: TRBV24-1; clone size: -; CDR3 protein: ATTRGRNTEAF
J gene: TRBJ1-4; V gene: TRBV6-5; clone size: -; CDR3 protein: ASSPGRGFDEKLF
J gene: TRBJ2-3; V gene: TRBV13; clone size: few; CDR3 protein: ASRRVVRTDTQY
J gene: TRBJ1-2; V gene: TRBV24-1; clone size: few; CDR3 protein: ATSEGTGVTLYGYT
J gene: TRBJ1-1; V gene: TRBV2; clone size: -; CDR3 protein: ATRSLGEGTEAF
J gene: TRBJ1-3; V gene: TRBV7-9; clone size: -; CDR3 protein: ASSFGGSNTIY
J gene: TRBJ1-2; V gene: TRBV7-9; clone size: -; CDR3 protein: ASSWGQGGPGYT
J gene: TRBJ2-4; V gene: TRBV18; clone size: -; CDR3 protein: ASSPGQGENIQY
J gene: TRBJ2-2; V gene: TRBV5-1; clone size: -; CDR3 protein: ASRREGATGELF
J gene: TRBJ1-1; V gene: TRBV5-1; clone size: -; CDR3 protein: ASSLDAGTEAF
J gene: TRBJ2-5; V gene: TRBV2; clone size: -; CDR3 protein: ASSEVEQETQY
J gene: TRBJ2-5; V gene: TRBV5-1; clone size: -; CDR3 protein: ASSQDSSQETQY
J gene: TRBJ2-7; V gene: TRBV27; clone size: -; CDR3 protein: ASSLWRESEQY
J gene: TRBJ2-7; V gene: TRBV28; clone size: -; CDR3 protein: ASRTGKTAEQY
J gene: TRBJ1-5; V gene: TRBV6-5; clone size: -; CDR3 protein: ASSLGDTNQPQH
J gene: TRBJ2-3; V gene: TRBV6-5; clone size: -; CDR3 protein: ASSFGQLNTQY
J gene: TRBJ1-5; V gene: TRBV5-6; clone size: -; CDR3 protein: ASSSTGRDQPQH
J gene: TRBJ1-1; V gene: TRBV10-2; clone size: -; CDR3 protein: ASIKGTGDTEAF
J gene: TRBJ1-2; V gene: TRBV2; clone size: -; CDR3 protein: ASSRDRGPNYGYT
J gene: TRBJ1-6; V gene: TRBV2; clone size: -; CDR3 protein: ASSVEQSVNSPLH
J gene: TRBJ2-7; V gene: TRBV6-6; clone size: -; CDR3 protein: ASSWTATYEQY